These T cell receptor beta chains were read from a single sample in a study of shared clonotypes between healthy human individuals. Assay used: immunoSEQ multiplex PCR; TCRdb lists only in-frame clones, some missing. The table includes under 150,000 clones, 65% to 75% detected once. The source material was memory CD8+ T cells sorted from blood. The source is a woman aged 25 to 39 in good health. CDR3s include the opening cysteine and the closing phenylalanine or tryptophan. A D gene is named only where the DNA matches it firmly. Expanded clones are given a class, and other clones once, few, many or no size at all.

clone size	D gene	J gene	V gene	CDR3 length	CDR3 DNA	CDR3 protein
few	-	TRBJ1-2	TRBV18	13	TGTGCCAGCTCACCTTATGCGGGTGGTGGCTACACCTTC	CASSPYAGGGYTF
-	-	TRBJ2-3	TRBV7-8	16	TGTGCCAGCGAACCATTGATGTTTGGCGTTGAAGATACGCAGTATTTT	CASEPLMFGVEDTQYF
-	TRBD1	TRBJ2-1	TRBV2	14	TGTGCCAGCAGGTATACGACAGGGTACGATGAGCAGTTCTTC	CASRYTTGYDEQFF
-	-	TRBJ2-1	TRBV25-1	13	TGTGCCAGCAGTCTCGCGGGCTACAATGAGCAGTTCTTC	CASSLAGYNEQFF
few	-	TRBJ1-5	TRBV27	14	TGTGCCAGCAGTCTAGGACATCACAGTCAGCCCCAGCATTTT	CASSLGHHSQPQHF
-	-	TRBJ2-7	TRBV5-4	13	TGTGCCAGCAGCTCAGCCTCGAACTACGAGCAGTACTTC	CASSSASNYEQYF
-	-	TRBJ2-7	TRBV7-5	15	TGTGCCAGCAGCATTCCTGGGTCGCAATCCTACGAGCAGTACTTC	CASSIPGSQSYEQYF
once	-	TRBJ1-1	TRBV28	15	TGTGCCAGCAGTTCCCCCCGACAGATGCGCACTGAAGCTTTCTTT	CASSSPRQMRTEAFF
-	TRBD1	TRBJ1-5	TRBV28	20	TGTGCCAGCAGTTTGGACGAGGACAGGAGGGAGTTTTGGGTTGGTCAGCCCCAGCATTTT	CASSLDEDRREFWVGQPQHF
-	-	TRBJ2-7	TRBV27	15	TGTGCCAGCAGTTCCGTAAGATCAAACTCCTACGAGCAGTACTTC	CASSSVRSNSYEQYF
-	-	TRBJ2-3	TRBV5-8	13	TGTGCCAGCAGCTTGGAGTTTAGGTCTCAAAGGTATTTT	CASSLEFRSQRYF
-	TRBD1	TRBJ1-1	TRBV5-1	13	TGCGCCAGCTCTCGGACAGGGGAAGCTGAAGCTTTCTTT	CASSRTGEAEAFF
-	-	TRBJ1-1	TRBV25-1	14	TGTGCCAGCACAGCCCCGGGGCAAGACACTGAAGCTTTCTTT	CASTAPGQDTEAFF
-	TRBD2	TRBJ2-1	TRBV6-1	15	TGTGCCAGCAGTCTAGCGGAGAGCTCCTACAATGAGCAGTTCTTC	CASSLAESSYNEQFF
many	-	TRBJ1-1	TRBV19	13	TGTGCCAGTAGTATGTCGATGAACACTGAAGCTTTCTTT	CASSMSMNTEAFF
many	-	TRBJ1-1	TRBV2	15	TGTGCCAGCAGTCAGAGACAGGTAATGAACACTGAAGCTTTCTTT	CASSQRQVMNTEAFF
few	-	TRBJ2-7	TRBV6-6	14	TGTGCCAGCAGTTCCTTGGGGCACTCCTACGAGCAGTACTTC	CASSSLGHSYEQYF
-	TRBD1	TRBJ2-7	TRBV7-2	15	TGTGCCAGCAGCTCCCGCCGGACAGGGGGGTACGAGCAGTACTTC	CASSSRRTGGYEQYF
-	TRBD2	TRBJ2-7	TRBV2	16	TGTGCCAGCAGTGCGGGACTAGCGGGCTTCCGGGCCGAGCAGTACTTC	CASSAGLAGFRAEQYF
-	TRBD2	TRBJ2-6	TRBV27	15	TGTGCCAGCAGTTGGCTAGCGGGTGGGGCCAACGTCCTGACTTTC	CASSWLAGGANVLTF
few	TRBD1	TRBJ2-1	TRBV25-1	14	TGTGCCAGCAGTGAGGACAGGGGGCTCGATGAGCAGTTCTTC	CASSEDRGLDEQFF
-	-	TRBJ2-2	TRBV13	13	TGTGCCAGCAGCCATGGGACAACCCAGGAGCTGTTTTTT	CASSHGTTQELFF
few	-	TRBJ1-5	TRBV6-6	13	TGTGCCAGCAGTCCCACGGGTGGGCAGCCCCAGCATTTT	CASSPTGGQPQHF
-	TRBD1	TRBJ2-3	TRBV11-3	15	TGTGCCAGCGCCGAGACCGGGACAGGGGAGAATACGCAGTATTTT	CASAETGTGENTQYF
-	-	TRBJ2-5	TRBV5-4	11	TGTGCCAGCAGGGACGAACAGCAGCAGTACTTC	CASRDEQQQYF
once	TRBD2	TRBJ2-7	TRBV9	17	TGTGCCAGCAGCGCGGGACTAGCGGGAGATCGAGGCTACGAGCAGTACTTC	CASSAGLAGDRGYEQYF
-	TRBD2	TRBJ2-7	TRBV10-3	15	TGTGCCATCAGTGACCCTAGCGGGATTAACGACGAGCAGTACTTC	CAISDPSGINDEQYF
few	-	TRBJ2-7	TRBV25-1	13	TGTGCCAGCAGTGGTGTGAACAACTACGAGCAGTACTTC	CASSGVNNYEQYF
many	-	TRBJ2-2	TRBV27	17	TGTGCCAGCAGTCCTACTCTTCTAGACCTGAACACCGGGGAGCTGTTTTTT	CASSPTLLDLNTGELFF
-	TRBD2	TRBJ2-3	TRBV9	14	TGTGCCAGCAGCTCGGGACTAGCGACAGATACGCAGTATTTT	CASSSGLATDTQYF
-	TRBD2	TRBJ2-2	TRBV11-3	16	TGTGCCAGCAGCCCGGGACTAGCGGGACGCACCGGGGAGCTGTTTTTT	CASSPGLAGRTGELFF
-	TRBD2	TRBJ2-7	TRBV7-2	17	TGTGCCAGCAGCACCGGGACTAGCGGGAGGATCAACTACGAGCAGTACTTC	CASSTGTSGRINYEQYF
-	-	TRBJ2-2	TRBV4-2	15	TGTGCCAGCAGCCAACGGACGGGGAACACCGGGGAGCTGTTTTTT	CASSQRTGNTGELFF
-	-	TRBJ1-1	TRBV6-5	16	TGTGCCAGCAGTTACTCGAGCCTGGCAGGGAACACTGAAGCTTTCTTT	CASSYSSLAGNTEAFF
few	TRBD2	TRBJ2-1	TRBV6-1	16	TGTGCCAGCAGTGAAGATGGACTAGCAGCTTCGAATGAGCAGTTCTTC	CASSEDGLAASNEQFF
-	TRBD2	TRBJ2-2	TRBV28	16	TGTGCCAGCATCCCGACTAGCGGGAGGAACACCGGGGAGCTGTTTTTT	CASIPTSGRNTGELFF
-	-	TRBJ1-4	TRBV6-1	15	TGTGCCAGCAGTCCCGGGCCGGCAACTAATGAAAAACTGTTTTTT	CASSPGPATNEKLFF
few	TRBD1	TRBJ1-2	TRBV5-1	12	TGCGCCAGCAGTAGGCAGGGGGATGGCTACACCTTC	CASSRQGDGYTF
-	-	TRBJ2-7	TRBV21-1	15	TGTGCCAGCAGCCCTATTCCGACAGACATCTACGAGCAGTACTTC	CASSPIPTDIYEQYF
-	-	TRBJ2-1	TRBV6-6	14	TGTGCCAGTCAACCGGGACTGACATACAATGAGCAGTTCTTC	CASQPGLTYNEQFF
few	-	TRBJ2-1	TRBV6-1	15	TGTGCCAGCAGTGTAGAGGAGAGCTCCTACAATGAGCAGTTCTTC	CASSVEESSYNEQFF
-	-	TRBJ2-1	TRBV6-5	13	TGTGCCAGCGGGGCTCCAAGAGGGCATGAGCAGTTCTTC	CASGAPRGHEQFF
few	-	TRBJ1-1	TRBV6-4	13	TGTGCCAGCAGTGACTCTGGGACGTCTGAAGCTTTCTTT	CASSDSGTSEAFF
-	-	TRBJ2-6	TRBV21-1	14	TGTGCCAGCAGGGGGGAGTATTTGGGCAACGTCCTGACTTTC	CASRGEYLGNVLTF
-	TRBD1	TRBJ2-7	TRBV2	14	TGTGCCAGCAGTGAGGCAGGGGGTCTCGGCGAGCAGTACTTC	CASSEAGGLGEQYF
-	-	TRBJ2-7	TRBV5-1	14	TGCGCCAGCAGTCTTGGGGGCCCGTACTACGAGCAGTACTTC	CASSLGGPYYEQYF
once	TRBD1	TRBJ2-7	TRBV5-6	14	TGTGCCAGCAGCAGACAGACAGGGGCCTACGAGCAGTACTTC	CASSRQTGAYEQYF
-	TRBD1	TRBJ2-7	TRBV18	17	TGTGCCAGCTCACCACCTACAGGGGGCTTGGAATCCTACGAGCAGTACTTC	CASSPPTGGLESYEQYF
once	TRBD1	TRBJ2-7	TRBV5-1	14	TGCGCCAGCAGCGTCGACAGGGGGCTGTCCGAGCAGTACTTC	CASSVDRGLSEQYF
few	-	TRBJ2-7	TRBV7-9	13	TGTGCCGGCGGTGGACAGAGCTCCTACGAGCAGTACTTC	CAGGGQSSYEQYF
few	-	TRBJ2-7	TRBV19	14	TGTGCCAGTAGTATAGGTCCGGGGCCCTACGAGCAGTACTTC	CASSIGPGPYEQYF
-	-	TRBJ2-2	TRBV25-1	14	TGTGCCAGCAGTGAAAACGGGGACACCGGGGAGCTGTTTTTT	CASSENGDTGELFF
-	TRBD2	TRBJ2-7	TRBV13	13	TGTGCCAGCAGCTCCCGACTAGCGGACGAGCAGTACTTC	CASSSRLADEQYF